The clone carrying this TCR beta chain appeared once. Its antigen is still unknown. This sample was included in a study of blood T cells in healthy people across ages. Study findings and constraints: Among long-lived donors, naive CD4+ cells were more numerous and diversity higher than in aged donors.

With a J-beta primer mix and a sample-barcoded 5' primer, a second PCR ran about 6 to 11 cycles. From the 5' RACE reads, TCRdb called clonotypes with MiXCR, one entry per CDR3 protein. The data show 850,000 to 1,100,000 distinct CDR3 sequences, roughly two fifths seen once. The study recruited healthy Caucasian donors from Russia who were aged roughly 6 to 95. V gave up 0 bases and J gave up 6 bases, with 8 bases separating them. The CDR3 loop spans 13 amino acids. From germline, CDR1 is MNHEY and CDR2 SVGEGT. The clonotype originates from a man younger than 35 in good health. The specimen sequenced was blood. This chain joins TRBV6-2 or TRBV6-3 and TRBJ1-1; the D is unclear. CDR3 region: CASSYSGEPEAFF. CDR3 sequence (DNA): TGTGCCAGCAGTTACTCCGGGGAGCCTGAAGCTTTCTTT.